What follows are 30 T cell receptor beta chains derived from one specimen sequenced in a study of T cells in Graves' hyperthyroidism and ophthalmopathy. Amplification of TCR beta CDR3 regions was performed using RNA transcripts as template. HTBI primers were employed in a first-round RT-PCR of the TCR CDR3. MiXCR, run by TCRdb on the multiplex PCR reads, gives a single entry per CDR3 protein. The sample lists about 620,000 distinct CDR3 sequences, 15% to 20% occurring once. Input material: blood. These receptors came from a woman aged 25 to 39 with Graves' hyperthyroidism.

Ten or more counts support this clonotype. The rearrangement uses TRBV12-3 or TRBV12-4 and TRBJ2-1; weak D call: TRBD2 (6 bases). The V end lost 6 bases, the J end lost 4 bases, and 19 bases lay between the germline ends. This CDR3 has 16 residues. The CDR3 protein is CASSLRLSGPYNEQFF. The CDR3 bases are TGTGCCAGCAGCCTAAGGCTAAGCGGGCCATACAATGAGCAGTTCTTC.

This chain links TRBV6-1 with TRBJ2-5, with D unclear. V was trimmed by 5 bases and J by 4 bases, leaving 8 bases between them. Germline V lookup: CDR1 MNHNS, CDR2 SASEGT. This CDR3 spans 12 amino acids. In nucleotides, the CDR3 is TGTGCCAGCAGTTATGACTCAGAGACCCAGTACTTC. Amino acids: CASSYDSETQYF.

This clonotype was seen ten or more times. V and J are TRBV5-1 and TRBJ2-4; tentatively, D is TRBD2 (5 bases). The CDR3 has 13 residues. Deletions cut 0 bases from V and 4 bases from J, with 5 bases between. CDR1 is SGHRS, CDR2 YFSETQ, per germline. The CDR3 loop reads CASSLGGKNIQYF. The CDR3 nucleotides are TGCGCCAGCAGCTTGGGCGGGAAAAACATTCAGTACTTC.

The chain joins TRBV15 to TRBJ1-2; TRBD1 agrees at 8 bases. V was clipped by 5 bases and J by 4 bases; unmatched bases: 9. This CDR3 contains 15 residues. The germline CDR1 and CDR2 sequences are LNHNV and YYDKDF (reference sequence). The CDR3 DNA follows: TGTGCCACCAGCTTGACGATGACAGGGGCCTATGGCTACACCTTC. Amino acids: CATSLTMTGAYGYTF.

This clonotype was counted at least ten times. The V and J genes are TRBV9 and TRBJ1-1, with D perhaps TRBD1 (6 bases). This CDR3 has 14 residues. V was clipped by 0 bases and J by 5 bases, with 11 bases between them. The germline V gene encodes CDR1 SGDLS and CDR2 YYNGEE. The CDR3 sequence is CASSVEVGATEAFF. In nucleotides, the CDR3 is TGTGCCAGCAGCGTAGAGGTGGGGGCGACTGAAGCTTTCTTT.

The V gene is TRBV7-2, the J gene TRBJ2-1, with D maybe TRBD2 (6 bases). In germline, CDR1 is SGHTA, CDR2 FQGNSA. V gave up 2 bases and J gave up 15 bases, with 14 bases separating them. The CDR3 runs to 12 residues. CDR3 bases: TGTGCCAGCAGCTTATTGCGGGATCTCCTGTTCTTC. This encodes CASSLLRDLLFF.

On this clonotype itself: The junction departs from the called germline gene at one end, perhaps through a read error. This sequence joins TRBV5-5 and TRBJ1-2; D unclear. CDR3 length: 11 residues. CDR1 is SGHKS, CDR2 YYEKEE, per germline (reference sequence). The chain's CDR3 is CASSEAGGYTF. The CDR3 nucleotides are TGCGCCAGCAGTGAGGCGGGGGGCTACACCTTC.

There are many counts of this clonotype. One end of the junction is discordant with germline, which a read error may explain. The rearrangement uses TRBV7-7 and TRBJ2-1, with TRBD2 matching over 10 bases. The CDR3 length is 15 residues. Germline V CDR1 and CDR2: SSHAT, FNYEAQ (reference sequence). The CDR3 region has the DNA TGTGCTAGCAGCCGAGGGGCTAGCGGGAGAAATGAGCAGTTCTTC. Encoded protein: CASSRGASGRNEQFF.

The J gene is TRBJ2-7, the V gene TRBV6-5; no firm D call. CDR1 and CDR2 (germline): MNHEY, SVGAGI. The germline V and J ends were trimmed by 2 bases and 1 base, with 9 bases remaining between them. The CDR3 extends over 14 amino acids. CDR3 amino acids: CASSYSWGSYEQYF. DNA of the CDR3: TGTGCCAGCAGTTACAGTTGGGGTTCCTACGAGCAGTACTTC.

This clonotype has a handful of counts. The chain employs TRBV9 and TRBJ2-1; TRBD2 might be the D (5 bases). Germline CDR1 reads SGDLS; CDR2 reads YYNGEE. The CDR3 spans 12 residues. Trimming removed 4 bases at V and 8 bases at J, with 10 bases between. The CDR3, as DNA: TGTGCCAGCAGCTCAATGGGAGATGAGCAGTTCTTC. Its protein product is CASSSMGDEQFF.

Turning to this clonotype: This clone may be a read error of a much larger clone one base away. The chain couples TRBV28 to TRBJ1-6; D is possibly TRBD1 (5 bases). This CDR3 is 14 amino acids long. Trimming cost V 8 bases and J 9 bases, with 17 bases left between them. Germline CDR1 reads MDHEN; CDR2 reads SYDVKM. The DNA for the CDR3 is TGTGCCAGCTGGTCCCGCAGGGTAGGTTCACCCCTCCACTTT. This gives the protein CASWSRRVGSPLHF. Full variable domain (missing parts from reference TRBV28 and TRBJ1-6): DVKVTQSSRYLVKRTGEKVFLECVQDMDHENMFWYRQDPGLGLRLIYFSYDVKMKEKGDIPEGYSVSREKKERFSLILESASTNQTSMYLCASWSRRVGSPLHFGNGTRLTVT.

This clonotype was detected a few times. The V and J genes are TRBV4-1 and TRBJ2-7, with a possible D match to TRBD2 (5 bases). V dropped 2 bases and J dropped 2 bases, with 10 bases sitting between them. From germline, CDR1 is MGHRA and CDR2 YSYEKL. This CDR3 has 14 residues. CDR3 in amino acids: CASSQSGTTYEQYF. CDR3 nucleotides: TGCGCCAGCAGCCAAAGCGGAACTACCTACGAGCAGTACTTC.

Ten or more counts support this clonotype. The chain recombines TRBV2 with TRBJ2-3, with D unclear. V lost 3 bases, J lost 2 bases, and 6 bases lay in between. Germline CDR1 is SNHLY and CDR2 is FYNNEI. This CDR3 contains 13 residues. CDR3 nucleotide sequence: TGTGCCAGCAGTGACAGAGTCACAGATACGCAGTATTTT. It codes for CASSDRVTDTQYF.

In its sample, this clonotype was seen many times. The V and J genes are TRBV18 and TRBJ2-7, with D maybe TRBD2 (6 bases). The V and J ends lost 5 bases and 0 bases respectively, with 17 bases between them. This CDR3 comprises 16 residues. CDR1 KGHSH and CDR2 LQKENI come from the germline V gene. The CDR3 loop is CASSSLVGGNSYEQYF. The CDR3 coding sequence is TGTGCCAGCTCATCGCTTGTCGGGGGAAACTCCTACGAGCAGTACTTC.

V usage is TRBV5-4 and J usage is TRBJ2-6; 11 bases are a match to TRBD2. V was pared by 7 bases and J by 0 bases, with 12 bases of the junction left unmatched. Germline V gives CDR1 SGHNT, CDR2 YYREEE (reference sequence). The CDR3 spans 19 residues. Here the CDR3 reads CASLTGGTSGSSGANVLTF. Written as DNA, the CDR3 is TGTGCCAGCCTTACGGGGGGCACTAGCGGGAGCTCTGGGGCCAACGTCCTGACTTTC.

Comments on this clonotype: With a much larger clone just one base away, this may be a read error. This chain links TRBV2 with TRBJ2-1, with 8 bases that match TRBD2. Germline-derived CDR1 and CDR2 are SNHLY and FYNNEI. CDR3 size: 14 residues. In DNA form, the CDR3 reads TGTGCCAGCAGTGTGGAGCGGGAGCATAATGAGCAGTCCTTC. Translation gives CASSVEREHNEQSF.

This clonotype was picked up many times. The J gene is TRBJ1-1, the V gene TRBV5-1; D unclear. Between the trimmed V and J ends, which lost 7 bases and 0 bases, there was a span of 19 bases. Germline lookup yields CDR1 SGHRS and CDR2 YFSETQ. The CDR3 length is 16 residues. The CDR3 bases are TGCGCCAGCGGCCCCGGTTTGGCCGTAATGAACACTGAAGCTTTCTTT. This codes for CASGPGLAVMNTEAFF.

The chain recombines TRBV28 with TRBJ1-5; D possibly corresponds to TRBD1 (5 bases). Germline values: CDR1 MDHEN, CDR2 SYDVKM. The CDR3 loop spans 14 amino acids. Trimming took 3 bases from V and 4 from J, leaving 10 bases between them. CDR3 DNA: TGTGCCAGCAGTTTTCGGGGGAGGAATCAGCCCCAGCATTTT. It specifies CASSFRGRNQPQHF.

This clonotype was seen a handful of times. A read error may account for a junction end that differs from germline. The J gene is TRBJ2-2, the V gene TRBV24-1; TRBD2 matches 13 bases. Germline CDR1 is KGHDR and CDR2 is SFDVKD. This CDR3 has 17 amino acids. The chain's CDR3 is CATSDKTSGRNTGELVF. Here the CDR3 DNA reads TGTGCCACCAGTGATAAGACTAGCGGGAGGAACACCGGGGAGCTGGTTTTT.

Ten or more counts support this clonotype. The V call is TRBV12-3 or TRBV12-4, the J call TRBJ2-5; TRBD1 might be the D (6 bases). The V gene lost 3 bases and the J gene lost 3 bases, with 8 bases spanning the gap. The CDR3 extends over 13 amino acids. CDR3: CASSLGHKETQYF. CDR3 in DNA: TGTGCCAGCAGTTTGGGACATAAAGAGACCCAGTACTTC.

This clonotype was counted ten times or more. The V call is TRBV18, the J call TRBJ1-1; D unresolved. The CDR3 is made up of 13 amino acids. Germline V gene lookup returns CDR1 KGHSH and CDR2 LQKENI. Deletions cut 6 bases from V and 3 bases from J, with 11 bases between. Written as DNA, the CDR3 is TGTGCCAGCTCGGATTCTTTGGACACTGAAGCTTTCTTT. This translates into CASSDSLDTEAFF.

This clonotype was observed a handful of times. The chain recombines TRBV3-1 with TRBJ2-3; D may be TRBD1 (6 bases). Per germline, CDR1 LGHDT and CDR2 YNNKEL (reference sequence). The V and J ends lost 7 bases and 2 bases respectively, with 13 bases between them. There are 14 residues in the CDR3. The CDR3 sequence: CASKLRGHTDTQYF. For the CDR3, the DNA is TGTGCCAGCAAGTTGAGGGGACACACAGATACGCAGTATTTT.

A remark on this clonotype: This may come from a read error, since a much larger clone is one base off. This rearrangement joins TRBV20-1 to TRBJ2-7; D may be TRBD2 (6 bases). This CDR3 region has 13 residues. Per germline, CDR1 DFQATT and CDR2 SNEGSKA (reference sequence). The CDR3: CSARERDSYEPYF. CDR3 DNA: TGCAGTGCTAGAGAAAGGGACTCCTACGAGCCGTACTTC.

As concerns this clonotype: The CDR3 end shows no conserved phenylalanine or tryptophan, and so a read error is likely. This chain links TRBV7-6 with TRBJ1-1; 7 bases align to TRBD1. V trimming: 5 bases; J trimming: 11 bases; junction bases outside the gene matches: 8. The CDR3 length is 12 residues. Per the germline V gene, CDR1 is SGHVS and CDR2 is FNYEAQ. CDR3 sequence reads: CASSGGDSRAFL. The CDR3 DNA reads as TGTGCCAGCAGCGGTGGGGACAGCCGGGCTTTCCTT.

This clonotype showed up many times. The CDR3 here is CASTGEDTGELFF. CDR3 nucleotides: TGTGCCAGCACGGGAGAGGACACCGGGGAGCTGTTTTTT. This chain joins TRBV12-3 or TRBV12-4 and TRBJ2-2; maybe TRBD2 (6 bases). V shed 7 bases and J shed 3 bases, with 9 bases lying between them. This CDR3 is 13 amino acids long.

The chain is built from TRBV18 and TRBJ1-3; D call uncertain. The CDR3 length is 15 residues. The V gene's germline CDR1 is KGHSH and CDR2 LQKENI. The V end was cut by 3 bases, the J end by 2 bases, with 11 bases between. The CDR3 protein is CASSPEGLPGNTIYF. The CDR3 DNA reads TGTGCCAGCTCACCCGAGGGATTGCCTGGAAACACCATATATTTT.

Notes on this clonotype: Given a much more abundant clone one base away, this may be a read error. The chain combines TRBV10-3 with TRBJ2-7, with D perhaps TRBD1 (7 bases). V dropped 8 bases and J dropped 6 bases, with 20 bases sitting between them. The CDR3 length is 14 residues. CDR1 and CDR2 (germline): ENHRY, SYGVKD. The CDR3 spells CAICQGGGTCEQYF. Here the CDR3 DNA reads TGTGCCATCTGTCAGGGGGGCGGCACCTGCGAGCAGTACTTC.

V gene TRBV6-4 combines with J gene TRBJ1-6, with 11 bases identical to TRBD1. Losses at the gene ends were 0 bases for V and 5 bases for J; bases not matched to a gene: 0. This CDR3 has 16 residues. Germline lookup yields CDR1 MRHNA and CDR2 SNTAGT. Written as DNA, the CDR3 is TGTGCCAGCAGTGACTCGGGACAGGGGGATAATTCACCCCTCCACTTT. It translates to CASSDSGQGDNSPLHF.

This clonotype was seen more than once but under ten times. The V gene is TRBV29-1, the J gene TRBJ2-2, with D possibly TRBD2 on 5 matching bases. Germline CDR1 reads SQVTM; CDR2 reads ANQGSEA. The CDR3 extends over 13 amino acids. Trimming pared 5 bases from V and 1 base from J, leaving 8 bases between. CDR3 bases: TGCAGCGTTTTTAGCGTGAACACCGGGGAGCTGTTTTTT. Amino acid sequence: CSVFSVNTGELFF.

In its sample, this clonotype was seen a few times. J is TRBJ2-1 and V is TRBV5-1; D remains ambiguous. This CDR3 region has 12 residues. Germline V gives CDR1 SGHRS, CDR2 YFSETQ. The V end was cut by 0 bases, the J end by 9 bases, with 7 bases between. The DNA of the CDR3 is TGCGCCAGCAGCTTGGATGGCTTTGAGCAGTTCTTC. Amino acid sequence: CASSLDGFEQFF.